The entry that follows covers one T cell receptor beta chain sequence. Its antigen is unknown. The data were taken from a study of PD-1 blockade in classical Hodgkin lymphoma. Study-level results: The study reported lower baseline TCR diversity in newly diagnosed patients than in healthy donors. By C4D1, diversity of CD4+ TCRs had risen significantly, whereas that of CD8+ TCRs had not. For complete responders, baseline diversity was comparable to that of newly diagnosed patients.

The CDR3 length is 15 residues. V shed 4 bases and J 7 bases; nucleotides not matched to a gene: 8. Germline V gives CDR1 LGHNA, CDR2 YSLEER. Profiled with immunoSEQ multiplex PCR; TCRdb holds only in-frame clones, not every one. The profile covers tens of thousands of clones, with roughly 82% appearing a single time and approximately 35% taken by the ten largest. Every single patient, without exception, relapsed after autologous stem cell transplantation, and brentuximab vedotin exposure varied. This receptor was identified in a human donor with classical Hodgkin lymphoma. Here the sequenced sample was peripheral blood mononuclear cells (PBMCs), taken at baseline. This sequence joins TRBV4-3 and TRBJ1-4; 8 nucleotides line up with TRBD1. CDR3 in DNA: TGCGCCAGCAGCCTACACCCCGGACAGGGTGAAAAACTGTTTTTT. Protein: CASSLHPGQGEKLFF.